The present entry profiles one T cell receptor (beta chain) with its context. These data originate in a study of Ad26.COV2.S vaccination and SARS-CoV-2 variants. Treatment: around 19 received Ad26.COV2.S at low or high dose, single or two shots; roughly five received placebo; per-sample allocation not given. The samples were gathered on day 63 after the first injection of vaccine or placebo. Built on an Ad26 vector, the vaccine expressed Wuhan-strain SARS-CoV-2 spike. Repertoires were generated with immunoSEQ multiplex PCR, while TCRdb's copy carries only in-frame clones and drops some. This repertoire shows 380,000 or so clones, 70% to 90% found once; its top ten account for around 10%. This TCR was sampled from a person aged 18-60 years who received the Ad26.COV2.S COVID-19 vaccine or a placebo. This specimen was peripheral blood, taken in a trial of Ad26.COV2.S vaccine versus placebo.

In DNA form, the CDR3 reads TGTGCCAGCAGCCAAGCGGCGAGCAGCGGGAGGACAGATACGCAGTATTTT. Its translation: CASSQAASSGRTDTQYF. The V call is TRBV4-2, the J call TRBJ2-3, with 9 bases fitting TRBD2. The J segment lost 3 bases and the V segment lost 1 base, leaving 8 bases of the junction unmatched. The CDR3 has 17 amino acids. Per germline, CDR1 LGHNA and CDR2 YNFKEQ.